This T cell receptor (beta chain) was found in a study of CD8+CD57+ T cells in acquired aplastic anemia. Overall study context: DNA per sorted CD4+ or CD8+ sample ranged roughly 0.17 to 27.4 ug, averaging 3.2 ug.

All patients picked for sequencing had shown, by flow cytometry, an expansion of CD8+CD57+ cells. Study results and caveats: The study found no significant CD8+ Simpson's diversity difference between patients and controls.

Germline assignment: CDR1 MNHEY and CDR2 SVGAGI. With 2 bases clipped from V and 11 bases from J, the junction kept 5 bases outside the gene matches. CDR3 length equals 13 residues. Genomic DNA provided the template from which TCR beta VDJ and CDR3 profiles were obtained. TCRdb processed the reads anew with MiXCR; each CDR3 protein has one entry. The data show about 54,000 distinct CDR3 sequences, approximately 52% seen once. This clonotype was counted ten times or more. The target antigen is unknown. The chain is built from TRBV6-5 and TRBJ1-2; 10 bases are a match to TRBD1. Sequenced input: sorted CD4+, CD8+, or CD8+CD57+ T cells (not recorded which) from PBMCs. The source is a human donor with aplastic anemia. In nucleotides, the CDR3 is TGTGCCAGCAGTTACGGGACAGGGGAGCGATACACCTTC. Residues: CASSYGTGERYTF.